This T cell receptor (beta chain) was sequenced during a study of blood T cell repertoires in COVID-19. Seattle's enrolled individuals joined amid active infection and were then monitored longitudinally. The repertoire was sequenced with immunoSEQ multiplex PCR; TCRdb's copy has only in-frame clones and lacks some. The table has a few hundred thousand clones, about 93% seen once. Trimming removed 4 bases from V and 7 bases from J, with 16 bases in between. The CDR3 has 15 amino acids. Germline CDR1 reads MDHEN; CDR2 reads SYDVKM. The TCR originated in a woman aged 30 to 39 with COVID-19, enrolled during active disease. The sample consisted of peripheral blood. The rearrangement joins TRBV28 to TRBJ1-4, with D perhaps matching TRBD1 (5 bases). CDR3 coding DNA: TGTGCCAGCAGTTCCCGGGCAGGCGGGGGTGAAAAACTGTTTTTT. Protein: CASSSRAGGGEKLFF.